The source of this TCR beta chain is a study of OX40 agonist ivuxolimab in advanced cancers. Some background on the complete study: Ivuxolimab, which targeted the costimulatory receptor OX40 (CD134), was an agonistic, fully human IgG2 monoclonal antibody. Intravenous ivuxolimab was administered to patients every 2 weeks at six dose levels: 0.01, 0.1, 0.3, 1.5, 3 and 10 mg/kg. Of the approximately 50 patients in dose escalation, 19 had hepatocellular carcinoma, about 15 had melanoma, 9 had renal cell carcinoma and 9 had head and neck cancer. The dose-escalation cohort was about 86% male with a mean age of about 65 years, ranging from roughly 20 to 80. Prior anti-PD-1, anti-PD-L1 or anti-CTLA-4 therapy was permitted, and about two fifths of dose-escalation patients had received checkpoint inhibitors. Three dose-escalation patients achieved partial responses, one with hepatocellular carcinoma and two with cutaneous melanoma. Peripheral TCRbeta sequencing aimed to test whether ivuxolimab altered TCR sequence diversity and caused clonal T-cell expansion. The monotherapy dose-escalation portion (N of about 57 patients) of the phase I ivuxolimab trial is reported in the paper. The investigation overall reported the following: At doses from 0.1 to 3.0 mg/kg, clonal expansion was seen in both CD4+ and CD8+ blood T cells between baseline and week 6. After ivuxolimab, CD8+ T cells had more expanded clones than CD4+ T cells on average. Antigen specificity was not determined for the clonally expanded peripheral T cells. Low levels of normalized T-cell clonal expansion were also seen in some patients who did not respond. In partial responders in the 0.1-3.0 mg/kg groups, normalized peripheral clonal expansion was found to be among the lowest, especially among CD8+ T cells.

The trial excluded patients who had a history of autoimmune disease or who were on systemic immunosuppression. Peripheral blood for TCR sequencing was drawn from every dose cohort at baseline, at cycle 4 day 1 and at cycle 7 day 1. The samples were taken from a phase I, first-in-human, multicenter, open-label dose-escalation trial of ivuxolimab. Adults with locally advanced or metastatic melanoma, renal cell carcinoma, hepatocellular carcinoma or head and neck squamous cell carcinoma were enrolled in the trial. Before TCR sequencing, CD4+ T cells and CD8+ T cells from peripheral blood were sorted into separate populations. The germline V gene provides CDR1 SGHVS and CDR2 FNYEAQ. Inclusive of the bounding cysteine and phenylalanine, the CDR3 is 13 residues long. The sequence is cut down to CDR3 DNA, 39 bases in frame from base 1. V and J lose 4 bases and 6 bases, and a span of 7 bases separates them.

In regard to this clone: Its specific antigen is unknown. Per-base quality was not reported, and no clone a single base away is much larger than it.

To sequence the TCRbeta CDR3 region, genomic DNA was isolated from the sorted cells. TCRbeta CDR3 regions were sequenced using the immunoSEQ Assay. The clones in this table, taken by TCRdb from immuneACCESS, are in-frame only. Not every clone is retained; where verified, under half of the shortfall comes from an unresolved V gene, and the cause of the rest is unknown. Present in this sample are about 38,000 clones, about 80% of which were seen just once. The ten most abundant clones make up over 7.5% of the sample. The sequences come from CD4+ or CD8+ T cells sorted from blood, collected in a trial of the OX40 agonist ivuxolimab. The origin of this receptor is an adult with an advanced solid tumor such as melanoma, head and neck, liver or kidney cancer. The sequence joins TRBV7-6 to TRBJ1-6; no D gene can be assigned with confidence. The base sequence is TGTGCCAGCAGCTCCGGCGGTAATTCACCCCTCCACTTT. Its protein is CASSSGGNSPLHF.